The 26 T cell receptor beta chains below all came from one sample that was sequenced in a study of cytomegalovirus exposure and HLA in healthy donors. A multiplex PCR was run with 60 Vbeta primers and 13 Jbeta primers. Data came from immunoSEQ multiplex PCR; TCRdb stores just in-frame clones and leaves some out. Of about 82,000 clones in the sample, 74% were seen once. The sequenced material came from PBMCs. These receptors came from a woman between 45 and 65 years old in good health and CMV-seropositive.

This clone was seen a single time. The V gene is TRBV6-5, the J gene TRBJ1-1, with unresolved D. Per germline, CDR1 MNHEY and CDR2 SVGAGI. The CDR3 extends over 15 amino acids. V lost 0 bases, J lost 0 bases, and 8 bases lay in between. The CDR3 DNA is TGTGCCAGCAGTTACTCGAGAGGGCTGAACACTGAAGCTTTCTTT. This codes for CASSYSRGLNTEAFF.

This clone was detected only a few times. CDR3 sequence (DNA): TGTGCCAGCAGTGACCATGGACAGTTCGGCAACTATGGCTACACCTTC. Translated: CASSDHGQFGNYGYTF. This chain links TRBV6-1 with TRBJ1-2; D perhaps matches TRBD1 (6 bases). This CDR3 comprises 16 residues. V was cut by 3 bases and J by 2 bases, with 16 bases left in between. The germline gives CDR1 MNHNS, CDR2 SASEGT.

The gene calls are TRBV28 and TRBJ1-3; D unclear. The CDR3 is 12 amino acids. Looked up from germline, CDR1 is MDHEN and CDR2 is SYDVKM. V was pared by 3 bases and J by 5 bases, with 5 bases between. CDR3 sequence reads: CASSLRRNTIYF. The CDR3 DNA is TGTGCCAGCAGTTTGAGGAGAAACACCATATATTTT.

The rearrangement joins TRBV6-5 to TRBJ1-3; 7 nucleotides agree with TRBD1. There are 15 residues in the CDR3. With 3 bases clipped from V and 2 bases from J, the junction kept 4 bases outside the gene matches. CDR1 and CDR2 from the germline V gene are MNHEY and SVGAGI. The CDR3 is CASSYWGTAGNTIYF. DNA for the CDR3: TGTGCCAGCAGTTATTGGGGGACAGCTGGAAACACCATATATTTT.

CDR3 nucleotide sequence: TGTGCCAGCAGCTTGGTGACTAGCGGGAGAGGCACAGATACGCAGTATTTT. Its protein product is CASSLVTSGRGTDTQYF. This chain joins TRBV5-4 and TRBJ2-3; TRBD2 matches at 12 bases. CDR1 is SGHNT, CDR2 YYREEE, per germline (reference sequence). There are 17 residues in the CDR3. V dropped 0 bases and J dropped 1; count of bases not matched to a gene: 3.

J is TRBJ2-1 and V is TRBV6-4; the D is unclear. Trimming pared 0 bases from V and 8 bases from J, leaving 11 bases between. The germline gives CDR1 MRHNA, CDR2 SNTAGT. The CDR3 spans 14 residues. CDR3 residues: CASSDSPGSDEQFF. CDR3 nucleotide sequence: TGTGCCAGCAGTGACTCTCCAGGTAGTGATGAGCAGTTCTTC.

The chain is built from TRBV6-6 and TRBJ1-4, with TRBD1 identical over 10 bases. Looked up from germline, CDR1 is MNHNY and CDR2 is SVGAGI (reference sequence). The CDR3 loop spans 15 amino acids. V lost 7 bases and J lost 0; bases outside the gene matches: 2. CDR3 protein: CASKGQGATNEKLFF. In nucleotides, the CDR3 is TGTGCCAGCAAAGGACAGGGGGCAACTAATGAAAAACTGTTTTTT.

The chain couples TRBV7-9 to TRBJ2-5; TRBD1 matches at 7 bases. Losses at the gene ends were 5 bases for V and 4 bases for J; bases not matched to a gene: 7. The CDR3 contains 14 residues. Germline V CDR1 and CDR2: SEHNR, FQNEAQ (reference sequence). For the CDR3, the DNA is TGTGCCAGCAGCATAGACAGGACAGGAGAGACCCAGTACTTC. Amino acids: CASSIDRTGETQYF.

The sample holds a few counts of this clone. The rearrangement joins TRBV4-1 to TRBJ2-5; possibly TRBD2 for D (6 bases). This CDR3 region has 13 residues. Germline loops: CDR1 MGHRA, CDR2 YSYEKL. V dropped 3 bases and J dropped 8 bases, with 13 bases sitting between them. The CDR3 is CASSQSREATQYF. DNA of the CDR3: TGCGCCAGCAGCCAGTCTAGGGAGGCAACCCAGTACTTC.

The V call is TRBV28, the J call TRBJ1-5, with 12 positions matching TRBD1. This CDR3 region has 17 residues. The ends lost 5 bases at V and 1 base at J; junction bases unmatched: 6. From germline, CDR1 is MDHEN and CDR2 SYDVKM. The CDR3 bases are TGTGCCAGCAGTCCCGGGACAGGGGGCAAGAGCAATCAGCCCCAGCATTTT. It yields the protein CASSPGTGGKSNQPQHF.

J is TRBJ2-7 and V is TRBV5-1, with a weak D call TRBD1 (6 bases). Per germline, CDR1 SGHRS and CDR2 YFSETQ. The CDR3 has 15 residues. Trimming pared 0 bases from V and 2 bases from J, leaving 12 bases between. In nucleotides, the CDR3 is TGCGCCAGCAGCTTGGACGGACAGCTTACCTACGAGCAGTACTTC. This sequence encodes CASSLDGQLTYEQYF.

CDR3 in DNA: TGTGCCAGCAGCCCCATAGACAGGGACTATGGCTACACCTTC. It specifies CASSPIDRDYGYTF. The genes are TRBV5-6 and TRBJ1-2; 7 bases match TRBD1. This CDR3 is built from 14 residues. Germline V lookup: CDR1 SGHDT, CDR2 YYEEEE. V was clipped by 4 bases and J by 3 bases; unmatched bases: 6.

The chain is built from TRBV18 and TRBJ1-4, with TRBD1 matching over 8 bases. Losses at the gene ends were 4 bases for V and 6 bases for J; bases not matched to a gene: 4. The CDR3 contains 14 residues. The germline gives CDR1 KGHSH, CDR2 LQKENI. The CDR3 spells CASSLGQEYEKLFF. The CDR3 nucleotides read TGTGCCAGCTCACTGGGACAGGAATATGAAAAACTGTTTTTT.

The genes are TRBV7-9 and TRBJ1-2; 7 positions agree with TRBD1. The ends lost 6 bases at V and 0 bases at J; junction bases unmatched: 4. CDR3 length: 14 amino acids. Per the germline V gene, CDR1 is SEHNR and CDR2 is FQNEAQ (reference sequence). The CDR3 DNA reads as TGTGCCAGCAGTCGGGACAGCCCTAACTATGGCTACACCTTC. This encodes CASSRDSPNYGYTF. Full variable domain (remainder filled in from reference TRBV7-9 and TRBJ1-2): DTGVSQNPRHKITKRGQNVTFRCDPISEHNRLYWYRQTLGQGPEFLTYFQNEAQLEKSRLLSDRFSAERPKGSFSTLEIQRTEQGDSAMYLCASSRDSPNYGYTFGSGTRLTVV.

This chain uses TRBV5-4 with TRBJ1-2; TRBD1 aligns across 7 bases. The CDR3 spans 15 residues. Germline V CDR1 and CDR2: SGHNT, YYREEE (reference sequence). Trimming took 1 base from V and 4 from J; bases not matched to a gene: 7. This CDR3 reads CASSLPPDRTYGYTF. In DNA form, the CDR3 reads TGTGCCAGCAGCTTGCCCCCGGACAGGACCTATGGCTACACCTTC.

The V gene is TRBV2, the J gene TRBJ1-2, with D possibly matching TRBD1 (5 bases). Trimming cost V 8 bases and J 2 bases, with 12 bases left between them. The CDR3 is 13 residues long. Germline loops: CDR1 SNHLY, CDR2 FYNNEI. CDR3 sequence: CASPPEGNYGYTF. CDR3 nucleotide sequence: TGTGCCAGCCCCCCGGAGGGGAACTATGGCTACACCTTC.

The rearrangement joins TRBV28 to TRBJ1-5; D might be TRBD1 (6 bases). Trimming removed 3 bases from V and 7 bases from J, with 16 bases in between. This CDR3 is built from 15 residues. The germline V gene encodes CDR1 MDHEN and CDR2 SYDVKM. This CDR3 reads CASSLGGGLGQPQHF. In nucleotides, the CDR3 is TGTGCCAGCAGTTTGGGGGGGGGCCTCGGGCAGCCCCAGCATTTT.

The chain joins TRBV6-6 to TRBJ1-3, with D tentatively TRBD1 (6 bases). V dropped 6 bases and J dropped 0 bases, with 12 bases sitting between them. The CDR3 has 15 amino acids. CDR1 and CDR2 from the germline V gene are MNHNY and SVGAGI (reference sequence). The CDR3, as DNA: TGTGCCAGCAGACCGACAGGCGACTCTGGAAACACCATATATTTT. Amino acids: CASRPTGDSGNTIYF.

The chain recombines TRBV19 with TRBJ2-2, with D possibly TRBD1 on 6 matching bases. The ends were cut back, 6 bases at V and 4 bases at J, with 15 bases in the middle. The CDR3 is made up of 15 amino acids. Germline V lookup: CDR1 LNHDA, CDR2 SQIVND (reference sequence). The chain's CDR3 is CASRPQGWGTGELFF. DNA for the CDR3: TGTGCCAGTAGGCCACAGGGTTGGGGCACCGGGGAGCTGTTTTTT.

This clone has a handful of counts. The V and J genes are TRBV11-2 and TRBJ2-2; TRBD2 is a possible D gene (6 bases). The CDR3 totals 15 residues. Between the trimmed V and J ends, which lost 0 bases and 7 bases, there was a span of 12 bases. CDR1 is SGHAT, CDR2 FQNNGV, per germline. Here the CDR3 DNA reads TGTGCCAGCAGCTTAGATGGAGGGCCGGGCGGGGAGCTGTTTTTT. Translating it yields CASSLDGGPGGELFF.

The chain is built from TRBV6-1 and TRBJ2-2; 7 bases fit TRBD1. V lost 1 base and J lost 6; bases outside the gene matches: 5. CDR3 length: 15 amino acids. The V gene's germline CDR1 is MNHNS and CDR2 SASEGT. CDR3 sequence (DNA): TGTGCCAGCAGTGAAGTTGTTCAGGGGGCCGGGGAGCTGTTTTTT. This translates into CASSEVVQGAGELFF.

This clone was seen a handful of times. V usage is TRBV5-6 and J usage is TRBJ1-4, with 8 bases aligning to TRBD1. V shed 4 bases and J 8 bases; nucleotides not matched to a gene: 16. This CDR3 region has 17 residues. Germline V gene sequence: CDR1 SGHDT, CDR2 YYEEEE. CDR3 in DNA: TGTGCCAGCAGCCCCGGACAGGGAGGCTTGCAATGGGAAAAACTGTTTTTT. It specifies CASSPGQGGLQWEKLFF.

This chain connects TRBV15 to TRBJ1-4; 10 bases map to TRBD1. Germline V lookup: CDR1 LNHNV, CDR2 YYDKDF (reference sequence). The CDR3 covers 15 residues. V shed 4 bases, J shed 8 bases, and the junction held 7 bases outside the gene matches. The DNA of the CDR3 is TGTGCCACCAGCAAATCGACAGGGGGCGACGAAAAACTGTTTTTT. Protein product: CATSKSTGGDEKLFF.

The rearrangement joins TRBV7-6 to TRBJ2-7; D is ambiguous. CDR1 and CDR2 from the germline V gene are SGHVS and FNYEAQ. The CDR3 is 14 residues long. Trimming took 2 bases from V and 2 from J, leaving 10 bases between them. The CDR3 region is CASSLSSNAYEQYF. In nucleotides, the CDR3 is TGTGCCAGCAGCTTAAGTAGCAACGCCTACGAGCAGTACTTC. Together with reference TRBV7-6 and TRBJ2-7, the CDR3 gives the full variable domain: GAGVSQSPRYKVTKRGQDVALRCDPISGHVSLYWYRQALGQGPEFLTYFNYEAQQDKSGLPNDRFSAERPEGSISTLTIQRTEQRDSAMYRCASSLSSNAYEQYFGPGTRLTVT.

This chain joins TRBV11-2 and TRBJ2-7, with 11 bases that match TRBD2. Looked up from germline, CDR1 is SGHAT and CDR2 is FQNNGV. The junction had 9 bases not matched to a gene; V was cut back by 5 bases and J by 0 bases. The CDR3 extends over 17 amino acids. The CDR3 here is CASSPHLLAGGSYEQYF. The DNA for the CDR3 is TGTGCCAGCAGCCCCCACCTGCTAGCGGGAGGCTCCTACGAGCAGTACTTC. The whole variable domain, remainder taken from reference TRBV11-2 and TRBJ2-7, is EAGVAQSPRYKIIEKRQSVAFWCNPISGHATLYWYQQILGQGPKLLIQFQNNGVVDDSQLPKDRFSAERLKGVDSTLKIQPAKLEDSAVYLCASSPHLLAGGSYEQYFGPGTRLTVT.

This clone has just a few counts. The V and J genes are TRBV5-5 and TRBJ2-7; 9 nucleotides align to TRBD2. Germline lookup yields CDR1 SGHKS and CDR2 YYEKEE (reference sequence). V shed 1 base, J shed 6 bases, and the junction held 5 bases outside the gene matches. This CDR3 is 14 amino acids long. This chain's CDR3 is CASSLMGTSSEQYF. Written as DNA, the CDR3 is TGTGCCAGCAGCTTGATGGGGACTAGCTCCGAGCAGTACTTC.